This TCR beta chain originates from a study of T cells in Graves' hyperthyroidism and ophthalmopathy. Findings of the study overall: Most thyroid clonotypes expanded above 0.001 were also detected in blood.

From RNA transcripts, TCR beta CDR3 regions were amplified. A first-round RT-PCR of the TCR CDR3 used the HTBI primer set. TCRdb reanalysed the multiplex PCR reads using MiXCR and keeps one entry per CDR3 protein. The sample has about 500,000 distinct CDR3 sequences, roughly 17% seen once. Disease lasting under 3 months, a NOSPECS grade of at least 4, and a Clinical Activity Score of at least 3 were features of the ophthalmopathy patients. V was pared by 6 bases and J by 2 bases, with 8 bases of the junction left unmatched. The CDR3 consists of 15 residues. CDR1 and CDR2 from the germline V gene are MDHEN and SYDVKM. This clonotype was found many times. What it binds is unknown.

The source is a woman younger than 35 with Graves' ophthalmopathy. This chain connects TRBV28 to TRBJ2-3; 7 nucleotides line up with TRBD2. Source material: blood. CDR3: CASRIGTTYTDTQYF. The DNA for the CDR3 is TGTGCCAGCAGAATAGGGACTACATACACAGATACGCAGTATTTT.